Shown below are 22 T cell receptor beta chains from a single sample sequenced in a study of T cell responses to AZD1222 COVID-19 vaccine (dated by TCRdb to the early 2020s). Receptor amplification or capture employed the immunoSEQ multiplex PCR assay. TCRdb provides this immuneACCESS table in a form limited to in-frame rearrangements. Some clones are lacking; in checked studies, under half of them reflect an unresolved V gene, and why the rest are absent is not known. This sample is represented by about 120,000 clones; roughly nine tenths of them were singletons. The leading ten clones occupy less than 2% of the sample. The time point label on this specimen signifies: baseline before first vaccination. The material sequenced was peripheral blood, taken on day 0 of AZD1222 vaccination. The receptors come from an adult in good health.

The chain links TRBV6-2 or TRBV6-3 to TRBJ2-1, with 11 bases matching TRBD2. Germline V gene lookup returns CDR1 MNHEY and CDR2 SVGEGT. The ends lost 0 bases at V and 8 bases at J; junction bases unmatched: 9. This CDR3 is built from 17 residues. The CDR3 nucleotides read TGTGCCAGCAGTTACTCCAGACTAGCGGGAAACGGGCATGAGCAGTTCTTC. It is translated as CASSYSRLAGNGHEQFF.

The chain has TRBV19 and TRBJ2-7; D is unresolved. The CDR3 sequence is 14 residues long. V was cut by 1 base and J by 4 bases, with 11 bases left in between. Germline loops: CDR1 LNHDA, CDR2 SQIVND (reference sequence). For the CDR3, the DNA is TGTGCCAGTAGTATAGCCCCCGGGTCGTACGAGCAGTACTTC. This codes for CASSIAPGSYEQYF. Using reference TRBV19 and TRBJ2-7 for the parts outside the CDR3, the full variable domain is DGGITQSPKYLFRKEGQNVTLSCEQNLNHDAMYWYRQDPGQGLRLIYYSQIVNDFQKGDIAEGYSVSREKKESFPLTVTSAQKNPTAFYLCASSIAPGSYEQYFGPGTRLTVT.

This clone was observed once. The genes are TRBV27 and TRBJ2-2; 8 bases fit TRBD1. The CDR3 is 16 amino acids. V lost 4 bases and J lost 3; bases outside the gene matches: 7. Germline V lookup: CDR1 MNHEY, CDR2 SMNVEV (reference sequence). The CDR3 coding sequence is TGTGCCAGCAGTTATCGGACAGGGCGGGACACCGGGGAGCTGTTTTTT. As protein: CASSYRTGRDTGELFF.

The chain has TRBV29-1 and TRBJ2-1, with unresolved D. From germline, CDR1 is SQVTM and CDR2 ANQGSEA. The CDR3 has 12 amino acids. Trimming took off 4 bases at V and 6 bases at J, with 10 bases between the two ends. CDR3 amino acids: CSVVFLTNEQFF. The CDR3 nucleotides read TGCAGCGTTGTATTCCTTACCAATGAGCAGTTCTTC.

V is TRBV6-5 and J is TRBJ1-2; D possibly corresponds to TRBD1 (5 bases). CDR3 length: 13 residues. V was clipped by 2 bases and J by 7 bases, with 11 bases between them. Germline lookup yields CDR1 MNHEY and CDR2 SVGAGI. CDR3 in amino acids: CASSYGQGPGYTF. The CDR3 nucleotides are TGTGCCAGCAGTTACGGGCAGGGTCCTGGCTACACCTTC.

This clone was picked up one time. The chain couples TRBV5-1 to TRBJ2-2, with D uncertain. The germline CDR1 and CDR2 sequences are SGHRS and YFSETQ. Trimming left V 2 bases short and J 0 bases short, with 11 bases between. The CDR3 spans 16 residues. CDR3 region: CASSLLDPSNTGELFF. The CDR3 nucleotides read TGCGCCAGCAGCTTACTCGATCCTTCGAACACCGGGGAGCTGTTTTTT. Together with reference TRBV5-1 and TRBJ2-2, the CDR3 gives the full variable domain: KAGVTQTPRYLIKTRGQQVTLSCSPISGHRSVSWYQQTPGQGLQFLFEYFSETQRNKGNFPGRFSGRQFSNSRSEMNVSTLELGDSALYLCASSLLDPSNTGELFFGEGSRLTVL.

V gene TRBV19 combines with J gene TRBJ2-1, with 9 bases fitting TRBD2. In germline, CDR1 is LNHDA, CDR2 SQIVND (reference sequence). CDR3 length equals 16 residues. The V segment lost 6 bases and the J segment 7 bases; nucleotides outside the gene matches: 13. The CDR3 spells CASSPVGLAFWNEQFF. CDR3 coding DNA: TGTGCCAGTAGCCCAGTCGGACTAGCGTTTTGGAATGAGCAGTTCTTC.

The chain has TRBV19 and TRBJ1-1; possibly TRBD1 for D (5 bases). Trimming took off 3 bases at V and 2 bases at J, with 13 bases between the two ends. This CDR3 region has 15 residues. Germline-derived CDR1 and CDR2 are LNHDA and SQIVND (reference sequence). In DNA form, the CDR3 reads TGTGCCAGTAGTATTAGTAGTCGGGGCAACACTGAAGCTTTCTTT. Encoded protein: CASSISSRGNTEAFF.

The rearrangement joins TRBV7-2 to TRBJ2-7; maybe TRBD2 (5 bases). Trimming left V 2 bases short and J 2 bases short, with 13 bases between. The CDR3 consists of 15 residues. The V gene's germline CDR1 is SGHTA and CDR2 FQGNSA. The CDR3: CASSLIGGSAYEQYF. CDR3 coding DNA: TGTGCCAGCAGCTTAATCGGCGGGTCGGCCTACGAGCAGTACTTC.

The V gene is TRBV6-5, the J gene TRBJ1-1; D unclear. Between the trimmed V and J ends, which lost 5 bases and 1 base, there was a span of 11 bases. Looked up from germline, CDR1 is MNHEY and CDR2 is SVGAGI. The CDR3 is 14 amino acids. The DNA for the CDR3 is TGTGCCAGCAGTCGAAAAACTGAGAACACTGAAGCTTTCTTT. Encoded protein: CASSRKTENTEAFF.

The rearrangement joins TRBV27 to TRBJ2-1, with D perhaps matching TRBD1 (5 bases). CDR1 is MNHEY and CDR2 is SMNVEV in the germline V gene (reference sequence). There are 13 residues in the CDR3. The V end was cut by 5 bases, the J end by 5 bases, with 10 bases between. CDR3 residues: CASSLTDNNEQFF. The CDR3 nucleotides read TGTGCCAGCAGTCTGACAGATAACAATGAGCAGTTCTTC.

The rearrangement joins TRBV24-1 to TRBJ2-2; maybe TRBD2 (6 bases). Trimming stripped 3 bases from V and 5 bases from J, with 15 bases between. Germline V CDR1 and CDR2: KGHDR, SFDVKD. CDR3 length: 16 residues. The CDR3 spells CATSDPGRRKTGELFF. The CDR3, as DNA: TGTGCCACCAGTGATCCTGGGAGGAGAAAAACCGGGGAGCTGTTTTTT.

This clone was recorded only once. The rearrangement joins TRBV24-1 to TRBJ1-6; D might be TRBD1 (5 bases). The CDR3 spans 13 residues. Germline V gives CDR1 KGHDR, CDR2 SFDVKD. Trimming cost V 9 bases and J 6 bases, with 11 bases left between them. The CDR3 region has the DNA TGTGCCACCGCCATGGGGCCTAATTCACCCCTCCACTTT. Translation: CATAMGPNSPLHF.

V gene TRBV6-2 or TRBV6-3 combines with J gene TRBJ1-1; D unclear. The CDR3 contains 13 residues. The ends were cut back, 4 bases at V and 1 base at J, with 7 bases in the middle. Germline values: CDR1 MNHEY, CDR2 SVGEGT. CDR3 in DNA: TGTGCCAGCAGTTTAGGAGAGAACACTGAAGCTTTCTTT. The encoded protein is CASSLGENTEAFF.

The J gene is TRBJ2-1, the V gene TRBV9; 10 nucleotides match TRBD1. V was clipped by 8 bases and J by 9 bases; unmatched bases: 8. Germline-derived CDR1 and CDR2 are SGDLS and YYNGEE. The CDR3 consists of 13 residues. CDR3: CASTGTGVTEQFF. The CDR3 nucleotides are TGTGCCAGTACTGGGACAGGGGTTACTGAGCAGTTCTTC.

This chain uses TRBV19 with TRBJ1-4; D remains ambiguous. CDR1 and CDR2 (germline): LNHDA, SQIVND (reference sequence). The V end was cut by 4 bases, the J end by 2 bases, with 8 bases between. The CDR3 covers 14 residues. CDR3 sequence (DNA): TGTGCCAGTAGTAGAGCACTTACTAATGAAAAACTGTTTTTT. It is translated as CASSRALTNEKLFF.

The CDR3 bases are TGTGCCAGCAGTTTGGGACTGATGAACACTGAAGCTTTCTTT. Its translation: CASSLGLMNTEAFF. The V and J genes are TRBV27 and TRBJ1-1; possible D gene TRBD1, 5 bases. The CDR3 sequence is 14 residues long. Trimming removed 3 bases at V and 0 bases at J, with 8 bases between. Germline CDR1 reads MNHEY; CDR2 reads SMNVEV (reference sequence).

The genes are TRBV6-5 and TRBJ1-2, with D possibly matching TRBD1 (6 bases). The CDR3 is made up of 13 amino acids. V was shortened by 5 bases and J by 13 bases, with 20 bases between the two germline ends. CDR1 and CDR2 (germline): MNHEY, SVGAGI. The CDR3 nucleotides read TGTGCCAGCAGTCCCCGCCTACAGGGTTTAGTCACCTTC. It translates to CASSPRLQGLVTF.

The gene calls are TRBV6-2 or TRBV6-3 and TRBJ1-1; D ambiguous. Per the germline V gene, CDR1 is MNHEY and CDR2 is SVGEGT. V was pared by 0 bases and J by 5 bases, with 7 bases between. This CDR3 is built from 13 residues. CDR3 loop: CASSYSRVTEAFF. In nucleotides, the CDR3 is TGTGCCAGCAGTTACTCTAGGGTAACTGAAGCTTTCTTT.

The table lists this clone with a count of one. This chain joins TRBV9 and TRBJ1-3; D is uncertain. The CDR3 is 14 amino acids. Per the germline V gene, CDR1 is SGDLS and CDR2 is YYNGEE. Trimming left V 0 bases short and J 2 bases short, with 6 bases between. DNA of the CDR3: TGTGCCAGCAGCGTAGGGAACACTGGAAACACCATATATTTT. Translation gives CASSVGNTGNTIYF.

The chain links TRBV27 to TRBJ1-6, with 8 nucleotides matching TRBD1. With 2 bases clipped from V and 9 bases from J, the junction kept 6 bases outside the gene matches. This CDR3 has 15 amino acids. CDR1 is MNHEY and CDR2 is SMNVEV in the germline V gene (reference sequence). CDR3 DNA: TGTGCCAGCAGTTTAAACGACAGGGGAGGTTCACCCCTCCACTTT. It yields the protein CASSLNDRGGSPLHF.

A note on this clone: The same CDR3 arises from other DNA sequences in this sample as well. The genes are TRBV9 and TRBJ2-3; no definite D call. The ends were cut back, 4 bases at V and 3 bases at J, with 9 bases in the middle. Germline V CDR1 and CDR2: SGDLS, YYNGEE. The CDR3 has 13 amino acids. The CDR3 is CASSPLGTDTQYF. The CDR3 DNA follows: TGTGCCAGCAGCCCCCTGGGAACAGATACGCAGTATTTT.